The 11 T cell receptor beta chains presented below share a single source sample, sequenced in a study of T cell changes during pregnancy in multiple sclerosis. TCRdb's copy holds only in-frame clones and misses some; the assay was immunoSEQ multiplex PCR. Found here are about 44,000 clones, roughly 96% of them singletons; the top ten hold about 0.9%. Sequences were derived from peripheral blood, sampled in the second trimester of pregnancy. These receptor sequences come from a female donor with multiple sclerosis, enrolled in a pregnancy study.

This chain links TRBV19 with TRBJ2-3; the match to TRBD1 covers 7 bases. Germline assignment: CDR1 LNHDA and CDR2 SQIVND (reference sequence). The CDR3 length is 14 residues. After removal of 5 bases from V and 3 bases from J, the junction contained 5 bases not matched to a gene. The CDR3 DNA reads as TGTGCCAGTAGTGCAGGGGGAATTACAGATACGCAGTATTTT. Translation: CASSAGGITDTQYF. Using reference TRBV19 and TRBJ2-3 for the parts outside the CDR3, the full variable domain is DGGITQSPKYLFRKEGQNVTLSCEQNLNHDAMYWYRQDPGQGLRLIYYSQIVNDFQKGDIAEGYSVSREKKESFPLTVTSAQKNPTAFYLCASSAGGITDTQYFGPGTRLTVL.

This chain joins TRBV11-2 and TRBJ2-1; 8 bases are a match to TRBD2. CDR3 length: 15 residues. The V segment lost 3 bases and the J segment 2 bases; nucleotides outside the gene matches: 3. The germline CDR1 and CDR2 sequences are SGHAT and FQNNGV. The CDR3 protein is CASSFGGGPYNEQFF. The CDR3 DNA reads TGTGCCAGCAGCTTTGGCGGGGGGCCCTACAATGAGCAGTTCTTC.

The DNA for the CDR3 is TGTGCCAGCTCACCAGACTTAGCGGGAGACGAGCAGTACTTC. It translates to CASSPDLAGDEQYF. The V call is TRBV18, the J call TRBJ2-7, with TRBD2 matching over 9 bases. V lost 2 bases and J lost 5; bases outside the gene matches: 4. CDR3 length: 14 amino acids. Germline-derived CDR1 and CDR2 are KGHSH and LQKENI. The full variable domain, in which reference TRBV18 and TRBJ2-7 provide the parts outside the CDR3, is NAGVMQNPRHLVRRRGQEARLRCSPMKGHSHVYWYRQLPEEGLKFMVYLQKENIIDESGMPKERFSAEFPKEGPSILRIQQVVRGDSAAYFCASSPDLAGDEQYFGPGTRLTVT.

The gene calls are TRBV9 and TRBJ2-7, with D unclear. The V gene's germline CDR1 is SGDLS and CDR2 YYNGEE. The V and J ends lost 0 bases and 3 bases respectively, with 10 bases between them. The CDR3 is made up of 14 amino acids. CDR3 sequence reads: CASSVDSAFYEQYF. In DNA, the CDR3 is TGTGCCAGCAGCGTAGACAGTGCCTTCTACGAGCAGTACTTC.

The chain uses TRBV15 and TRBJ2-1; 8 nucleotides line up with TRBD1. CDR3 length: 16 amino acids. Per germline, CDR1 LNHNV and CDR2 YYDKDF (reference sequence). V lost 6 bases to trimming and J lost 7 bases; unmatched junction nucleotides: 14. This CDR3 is CATSPGTGGLRNEQFF. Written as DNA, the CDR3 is TGTGCCACCAGTCCCGGCACAGGGGGTTTGAGGAATGAGCAGTTCTTC. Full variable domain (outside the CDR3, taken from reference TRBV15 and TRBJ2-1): DAMVIQNPRYQVTQFGKPVTLSCSQTLNHNVMYWYQQKSSQAPKLLFHYYDKDFNNEADTPDNFQSRRPNTSFCFLDIRSPGLGDTAMYLCATSPGTGGLRNEQFFGPGTRLTVL.

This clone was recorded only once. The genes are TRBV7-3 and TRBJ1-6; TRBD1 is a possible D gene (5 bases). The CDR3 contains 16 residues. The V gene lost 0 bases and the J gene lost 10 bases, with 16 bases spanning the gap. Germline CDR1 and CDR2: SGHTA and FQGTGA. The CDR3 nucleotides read TGTGCCAGCAGCTTAACGGGGGGGGGATCTAGGTCACCCCTCCACTTT. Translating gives CASSLTGGGSRSPLHF.

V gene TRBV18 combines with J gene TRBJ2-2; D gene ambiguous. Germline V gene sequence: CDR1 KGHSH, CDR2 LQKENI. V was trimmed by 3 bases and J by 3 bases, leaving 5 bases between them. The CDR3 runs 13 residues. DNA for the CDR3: TGTGCCAGCTCACCTCAGTACACCGGGGAGCTGTTTTTT. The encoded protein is CASSPQYTGELFF.

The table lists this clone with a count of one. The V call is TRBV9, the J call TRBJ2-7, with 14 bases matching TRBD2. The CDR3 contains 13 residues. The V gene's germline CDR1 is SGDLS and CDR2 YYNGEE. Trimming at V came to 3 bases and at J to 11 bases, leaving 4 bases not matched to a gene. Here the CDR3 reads CASSEGLAGVKYF. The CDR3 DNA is TGTGCCAGCAGCGAGGGACTAGCGGGAGTAAAGTACTTC.

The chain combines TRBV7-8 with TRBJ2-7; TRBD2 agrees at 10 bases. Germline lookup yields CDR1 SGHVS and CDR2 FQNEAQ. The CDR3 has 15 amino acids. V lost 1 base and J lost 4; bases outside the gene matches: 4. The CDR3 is CASSLEPSGGYEQYF. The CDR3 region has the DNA TGTGCCAGCAGCTTAGAGCCTAGCGGGGGTTACGAGCAGTACTTC.

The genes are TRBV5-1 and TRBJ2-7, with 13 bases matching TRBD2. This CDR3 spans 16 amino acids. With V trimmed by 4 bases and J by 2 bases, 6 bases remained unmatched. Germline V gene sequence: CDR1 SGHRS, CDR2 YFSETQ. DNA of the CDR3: TGCGCCAGCAGCGACCCTGGACTAGCGGGAGCCTACGAGCAGTACTTC. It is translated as CASSDPGLAGAYEQYF.

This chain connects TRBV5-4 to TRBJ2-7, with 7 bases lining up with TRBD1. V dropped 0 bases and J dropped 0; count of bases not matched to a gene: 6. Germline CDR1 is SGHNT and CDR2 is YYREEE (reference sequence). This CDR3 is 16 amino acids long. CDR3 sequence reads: CASSLAPTGSSYEQYF. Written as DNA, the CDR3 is TGTGCCAGCAGCTTGGCCCCGACAGGGTCCTCCTACGAGCAGTACTTC.